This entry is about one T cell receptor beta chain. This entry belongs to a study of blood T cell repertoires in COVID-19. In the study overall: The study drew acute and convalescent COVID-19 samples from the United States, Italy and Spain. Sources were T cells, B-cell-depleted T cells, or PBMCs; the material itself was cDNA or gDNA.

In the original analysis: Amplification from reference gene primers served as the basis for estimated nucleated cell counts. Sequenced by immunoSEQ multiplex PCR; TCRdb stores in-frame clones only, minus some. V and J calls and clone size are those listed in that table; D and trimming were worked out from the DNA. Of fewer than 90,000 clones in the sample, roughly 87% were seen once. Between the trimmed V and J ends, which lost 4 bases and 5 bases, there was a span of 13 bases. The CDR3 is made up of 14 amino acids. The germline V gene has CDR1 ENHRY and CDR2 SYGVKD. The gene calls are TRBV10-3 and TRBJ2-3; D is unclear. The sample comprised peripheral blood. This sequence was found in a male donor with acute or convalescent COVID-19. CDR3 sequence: CAISGRGGLDTQYF. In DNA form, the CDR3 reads TGTGCCATCAGTGGGAGAGGCGGATTAGATACGCAGTATTTT.